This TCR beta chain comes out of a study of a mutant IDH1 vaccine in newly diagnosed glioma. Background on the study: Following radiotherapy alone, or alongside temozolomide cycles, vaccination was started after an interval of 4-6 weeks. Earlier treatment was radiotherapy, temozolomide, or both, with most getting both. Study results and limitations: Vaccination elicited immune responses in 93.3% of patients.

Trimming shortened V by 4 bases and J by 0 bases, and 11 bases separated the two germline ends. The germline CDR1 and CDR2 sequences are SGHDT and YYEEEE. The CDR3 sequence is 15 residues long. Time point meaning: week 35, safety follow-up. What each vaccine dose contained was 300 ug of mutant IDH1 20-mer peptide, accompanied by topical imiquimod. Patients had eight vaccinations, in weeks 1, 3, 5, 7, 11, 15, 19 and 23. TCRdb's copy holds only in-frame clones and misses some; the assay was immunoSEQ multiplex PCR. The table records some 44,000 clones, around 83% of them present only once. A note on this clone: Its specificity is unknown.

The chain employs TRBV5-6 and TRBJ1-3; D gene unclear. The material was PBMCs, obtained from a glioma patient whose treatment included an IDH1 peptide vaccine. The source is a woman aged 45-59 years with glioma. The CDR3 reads CASSRPADSGNTIYF. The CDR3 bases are TGTGCCAGCAGCCGACCAGCCGACTCTGGAAACACCATATATTTT.